The TCR beta chain under discussion was sequenced for a study of cytomegalovirus exposure and HLA in healthy donors. Turning to this clone: Antigen: not known.

The PCR used 60 Vbeta and 13 Jbeta primers. Only in-frame clones appear in the TCRdb table, and some are missing; sequencing was by immunoSEQ multiplex PCR. Here the sample spans 90,000 to 120,000 clones, 65% being singletons. Between the trimmed V and J ends, which lost 5 bases and 4 bases, there was a span of 9 bases. The CDR3 spans 13 residues. Germline V CDR1 and CDR2: WSHSY, SAAADI. Overall study results and limits: When presence/absence was analysed, sequencing depth was taken to be roughly uniform across donors. Most likely, a cluster of highly shared sequence variants arose as a sequencing artifact. According to an earlier analysis, most TCR beta V segments yielded productive rearrangements about 90% or about 30% of the time.

The sequenced sample was PBMCs. This receptor was taken from a man in his thirties or forties in good health and CMV-seropositive. The chain has TRBV10-2 and TRBJ1-5; no firm D call. CDR3 bases: TGCGCCAGCAGTAAATATCGGAATCAGCCCCAGCATTTT. Residues: CASSKYRNQPQHF.